The text below deals with one T cell receptor (beta chain). V shed 3 bases and J shed 5 bases, with 7 bases lying between them. Germline CDR1 and CDR2: DFQATT and SNEGSKA (reference sequence). The CDR3 totals 11 residues. Original handling: Quantification of nucleated cells was approximated via reference gene primer amplification. Assay used: immunoSEQ multiplex PCR; TCRdb lists only in-frame clones, some missing. V and J calls and clone size are copied from that table; D and trimming were computed from the DNA. The sample contains roughly 120,000 clones, over 80% of which appear only once. The sample originates from a study of blood T cell repertoires in COVID-19. Whole-study context: Italy, Spain and the United States were the sources of the convalescent and acute COVID-19 samples. From T cells, B-cell-depleted T cells, or PBMCs came the material, which was cDNA or gDNA.

The sequencing input was peripheral blood. The receptor was derived from a man aged 65 to 85 with acute or convalescent COVID-19. This sequence joins TRBV20-1 and TRBJ1-2; unclear D gene. In DNA, the CDR3 is TGCAGTGCTAGCCGGAGGTATGGCTACACCTTC. Translation gives CSASRRYGYTF.